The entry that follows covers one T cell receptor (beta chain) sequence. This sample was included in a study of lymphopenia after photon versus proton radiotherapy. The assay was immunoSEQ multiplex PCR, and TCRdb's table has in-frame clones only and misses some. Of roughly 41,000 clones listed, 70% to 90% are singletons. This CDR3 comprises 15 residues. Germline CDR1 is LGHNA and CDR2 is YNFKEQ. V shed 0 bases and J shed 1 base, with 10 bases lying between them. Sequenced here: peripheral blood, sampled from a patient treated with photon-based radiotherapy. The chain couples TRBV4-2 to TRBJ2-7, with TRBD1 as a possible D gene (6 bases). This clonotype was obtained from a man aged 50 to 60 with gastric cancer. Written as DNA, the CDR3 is TGTGCCAGCAGCCAAGAAATGGACAGTTCCTACGAGCAGTACTTC. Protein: CASSQEMDSSYEQYF.